This TCR beta chain was obtained from a study of T cells after yellow fever vaccination. Study conclusions and caveats: The authors detected almost none of the vaccine-responding clonotypes in sorted memory subsets on day 0.

This CDR3 contains 14 residues. Trimming took 3 bases from V and 2 from J, leaving 12 bases between them. Germline V gives CDR1 SGHNT, CDR2 YYREEE (reference sequence). This clonotype was seen ten or more times. It was through 5'RACE template switching that TCR cDNA was made, with a universal primer site and UMIs added. TCRdb redid the calling of the 5' RACE reads with MiXCR, one entry per CDR3 protein. The repertoire holds roughly 32,000 distinct CDR3 sequences, with about 6.6% as singletons. This clonotype was sampled from a man between 18 and 29 years old who received the YFV17D yellow fever vaccine. The chain carries TRBV5-4 and TRBJ2-7; possibly TRBD2 for D (6 bases). The specimen was PBMCs, either bulk or a sorted T-cell subset (CD4+, CD8+, memory, or dextramer-sorted; not recorded which), collected on the day of the first yellow fever vaccination. This chain's CDR3 is CASSSGGPTYEQYF. In nucleotides, the CDR3 is TGTGCCAGCAGCTCCGGGGGACCGACCTACGAGCAGTACTTC.